One sample yielded the 17 T cell receptor beta chains listed below, sequenced in a study of blood T cell repertoires in COVID-19. Profiling relied on immunoSEQ multiplex PCR, and the TCRdb table lists in-frame clones only, not all of them. In the table there are 87,000 or so clones, about nine tenths of which are singletons. Input material: peripheral blood. The origin of the receptors is a man aged 18 to 30 with COVID-19, enrolled during active disease.

CDR3 sequence (DNA): TGCGCCAGCAGCCCTACCGACAGTCGGGCCACTGAAGCTTTCTTT. It codes for CASSPTDSRATEAFF. The chain couples TRBV5-1 to TRBJ1-1, with D perhaps TRBD1 (5 bases). This CDR3 spans 15 amino acids. V was clipped by 4 bases and J by 4 bases, with 17 bases between them. Germline CDR1 SGHRS, CDR2 YFSETQ.

The chain is built from TRBV29-1 and TRBJ2-1; D perhaps matches TRBD2 (5 bases). This CDR3 region has 15 residues. Deletions cut 4 bases from V and 3 bases from J, with 16 bases between. In germline, CDR1 is SQVTM, CDR2 ANQGSEA. The DNA for the CDR3 is TGCAGCGTTGTTCCCCCTAGCCAACTCTACAATGAGCAGTTCTTC. Residues: CSVVPPSQLYNEQFF.

J is TRBJ2-7 and V is TRBV25-1; possible D gene TRBD2, 5 bases. Germline V CDR1 and CDR2: MGHDK, SYGVNS. The CDR3 totals 15 residues. V was pared by 4 bases and J by 0 bases, with 13 bases between. CDR3 amino acids: CASSGRGSSSYEQYF. For the CDR3, the DNA is TGTGCCAGCAGTGGCCGGGGATCGAGCTCCTACGAGCAGTACTTC.

The V call is TRBV11-3, the J call TRBJ2-1; TRBD2 is a possible D gene (6 bases). V was pared by 5 bases and J by 4 bases, with 9 bases between. Germline V lookup: CDR1 SGHNT, CDR2 YENEEA. The CDR3 is 13 residues long. The CDR3 nucleotides are TGTGCCAGCAGCGGGAGGCCGTACAATGAGCAGTTCTTC. As protein: CASSGRPYNEQFF.

In nucleotides, the CDR3 is TGCGCCAGCAGTGATACAGGGGAATCCTACGAGCAGTACTTC. Its translation is CASSDTGESYEQYF. V usage is TRBV10-1 and J usage is TRBJ2-7, with TRBD1 matching over 7 bases. Looked up from germline, CDR1 is WNHNN and CDR2 is SYGVQD (reference sequence). The CDR3 contains 14 residues. V lost 3 bases, J lost 1 base, and 3 bases stayed unmatched.

The chain links TRBV6-4 to TRBJ2-1; D is unclear. CDR3 length: 15 residues. Looked up from germline, CDR1 is MRHNA and CDR2 is SNTAGT. Trimming took off 0 bases at V and 7 bases at J, with 13 bases between the two ends. The CDR3 region has the DNA TGTGCCAGCAGTGACTCGGCTGGTTCTAGGAATGAGCAGTTCTTC. Translating it yields CASSDSAGSRNEQFF.

This chain links TRBV7-9 with TRBJ1-3; 7 bases agree with TRBD1. V was clipped by 1 base and J by 7 bases; unmatched bases: 4. The CDR3 extends over 14 amino acids. Germline V lookup: CDR1 SEHNR, CDR2 FQNEAQ (reference sequence). CDR3: CASSLGGQANTIYF. CDR3 in DNA: TGTGCCAGCAGCTTAGGAGGACAGGCTAACACCATATATTTT.

As regards this clone: One end of the junction is discordant with germline, which a read error may explain. The chain uses TRBV27 and TRBJ1-1, with a possible D match to TRBD1 (5 bases). The CDR3 spans 14 residues. Germline loops: CDR1 MNHEY, CDR2 SMNVEV (reference sequence). CDR3 sequence: CASSLGGVPTEAFF. The CDR3 region has the DNA TGTGCTAGCAGTTTAGGAGGGGTACCCACTGAAGCTTTCTTT.

The chain recombines TRBV4-3 with TRBJ2-1; 8 bases agree with TRBD2. V lost 1 base to trimming and J lost 4 bases; unmatched junction nucleotides: 12. The CDR3 totals 18 residues. CDR1 is LGHNA, CDR2 YSLEER, per germline. CDR3 DNA sequence: TGCGCCAGCAGCCAAGTTACTGTGCAGCGGGGGTATTACAATGAGCAGTTCTTC. Protein: CASSQVTVQRGYYNEQFF.

On this clone itself: At one of its ends the junction is not consistent with the germline gene, which may arise from a read error. CDR3 bases: TGCGCCAGCAGCCAAGATGGGACAGCGTATGAAAAACTGCTTTTT. It encodes CASSQDGTAYEKLLF. The V and J genes are TRBV4-1 and TRBJ1-4; 7 nucleotides align to TRBD1. This CDR3 spans 15 amino acids. Germline CDR1 reads MGHRA; CDR2 reads YSYEKL.

The chain carries TRBV6-2 or TRBV6-3 and TRBJ2-7, with TRBD1 as a possible D gene (5 bases). V was shortened by 4 bases and J by 0 bases, with 13 bases between the two germline ends. Germline CDR1 reads MNHEY; CDR2 reads SVGEGT. The CDR3 length is 15 residues. CDR3 in amino acids: CASSSWTKSSYEQYF. Written as DNA, the CDR3 is TGTGCCAGCAGTTCCTGGACAAAAAGCTCCTACGAGCAGTACTTC.

The chain is built from TRBV5-5 and TRBJ2-7, with TRBD1 matching over 9 bases. Trimming removed 3 bases from V and 6 bases from J; junction bases left unmatched: 7. CDR3 size: 14 residues. CDR1 is SGHKS, CDR2 YYEKEE, per germline (reference sequence). CDR3 region: CASSWGTGFFEQYF. In DNA form, the CDR3 reads TGTGCCAGCAGCTGGGGGACAGGGTTCTTCGAGCAGTACTTC.

The gene calls are TRBV28 and TRBJ2-2; possible D gene TRBD2, 5 bases. CDR1 and CDR2 (germline): MDHEN, SYDVKM. With 8 bases removed from V and 1 base from J, the gap between germline ends came to 14 bases. This CDR3 region has 15 residues. The CDR3 region is CASHGLGENTGELFF. For the CDR3, the DNA is TGTGCCAGCCACGGCCTCGGGGAGAACACCGGGGAGCTGTTTTTT.

J is TRBJ2-2 and V is TRBV27; 10 nucleotides line up with TRBD1. The J segment lost 8 bases and the V segment lost 5 bases, leaving 5 bases of the junction unmatched. Germline lookup yields CDR1 MNHEY and CDR2 SMNVEV (reference sequence). CDR3 length: 14 residues. CDR3 amino acids: CASSPGQGKGELFF. DNA of the CDR3: TGTGCCAGCAGTCCGGGACAGGGGAAAGGGGAGCTGTTTTTT.

The V call is TRBV29-1, the J call TRBJ1-1; possibly TRBD1 for D (6 bases). V gave up 0 bases and J gave up 7 bases, with 33 bases separating them. The CDR3 is 20 residues long. Germline V CDR1 and CDR2: SQVTM, ANQGSEA. The CDR3 sequence: CSVEDLHIRGAHSPVSEAFF. The CDR3, as DNA: TGCAGCGTTGAAGATCTTCATATCAGGGGCGCACACTCCCCGGTAAGTGAAGCTTTCTTT.

The chain links TRBV4-1 to TRBJ1-2, with 7 bases lining up with TRBD1. The CDR3 is 16 amino acids. CDR1 MGHRA and CDR2 YSYEKL come from the germline V gene. Germline trimming cut 1 base from V and 0 bases from J; bases unmatched to any gene: 5. The CDR3 sequence: CASSQVGTVANYGYTF. The DNA of the CDR3 is TGCGCCAGCAGCCAAGTGGGGACAGTTGCTAACTATGGCTACACCTTC.

This clone was counted a single time. The CDR3 sequence: CASSPGRGPTDTQYF. CDR3 DNA sequence: TGTGCCAGCAGCCCCGGGCGGGGGCCCACAGATACGCAGTATTTT. The chain carries TRBV13 and TRBJ2-3; D might be TRBD2 (7 bases). The germline V gene encodes CDR1 PRHDT and CDR2 FYEKMQ (reference sequence). Trimming cost V 5 bases and J 2 bases, with 14 bases left between them. This CDR3 contains 15 residues.